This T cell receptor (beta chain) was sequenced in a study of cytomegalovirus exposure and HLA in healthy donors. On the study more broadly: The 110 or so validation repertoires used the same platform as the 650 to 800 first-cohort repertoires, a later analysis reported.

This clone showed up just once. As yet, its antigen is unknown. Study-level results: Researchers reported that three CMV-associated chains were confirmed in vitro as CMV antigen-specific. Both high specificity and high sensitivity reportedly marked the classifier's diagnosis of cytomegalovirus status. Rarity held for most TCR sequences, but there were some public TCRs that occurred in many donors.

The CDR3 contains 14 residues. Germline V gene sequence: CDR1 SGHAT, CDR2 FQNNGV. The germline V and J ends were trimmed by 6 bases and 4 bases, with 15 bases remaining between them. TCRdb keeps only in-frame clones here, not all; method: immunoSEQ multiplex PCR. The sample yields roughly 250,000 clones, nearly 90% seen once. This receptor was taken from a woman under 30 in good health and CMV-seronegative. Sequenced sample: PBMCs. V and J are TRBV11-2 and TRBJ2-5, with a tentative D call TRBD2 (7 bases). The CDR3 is CASRTGGLGETQYF. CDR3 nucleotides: TGTGCCAGCAGGACGGGGGGCCTGGGAGAGACCCAGTACTTC.